These 4 T cell receptor beta chains originate from one sample sequenced in a study of OX40 agonist ivuxolimab in advanced cancers. The data were produced by immunoSEQ multiplex PCR, yet TCRdb's version contains in-frame clones alone and is incomplete. The table shows about 40,000 clones, with 88% occurring only once. Sequenced here: CD4+ or CD8+ T cells sorted from blood, sampled in a trial of the OX40 agonist ivuxolimab. These receptors came from an adult with an advanced solid tumor such as melanoma, head and neck, liver or kidney cancer.

The rearrangement links TRBV2 to TRBJ2-7; D unclear. Per germline, CDR1 SNHLY and CDR2 FYNNEI. The CDR3 extends over 13 amino acids. V was clipped by 3 bases and J by 3 bases, with 9 bases between them. DNA for the CDR3: TGTGCCAGCAGTGAGATAGGCGGCTACGAGCAGTACTTC. Translating gives CASSEIGGYEQYF.

This clone is deemed medium-sized. Within the sample, other DNA sequences also encode this same CDR3. The chain links TRBV11-2 to TRBJ2-3, with D maybe TRBD1 (6 bases). CDR1 is SGHAT and CDR2 is FQNNGV in the germline V gene. This CDR3 has 14 amino acids. With 3 bases removed from V and 4 bases from J, the gap between germline ends came to 11 bases. CDR3 loop: CASSLGSGADTQYF. Here the CDR3 DNA reads TGTGCCAGCAGCTTGGGGTCAGGGGCAGATACGCAGTATTTT.

This chain joins TRBV4-1 and TRBJ2-7; tentatively, D is TRBD2 (6 bases). The CDR3 runs 15 residues. V was shortened by 4 bases and J by 4 bases, with 17 bases between the two germline ends. Per the germline V gene, CDR1 is MGHRA and CDR2 is YSYEKL. CDR3 DNA sequence: TGCGCCAGCAGCCTTAGTCTGGAGGGGACGTACGAGCAGTACTTC. It encodes CASSLSLEGTYEQYF.

This clone has only one observation. The V call is TRBV7-2, the J call TRBJ2-3; D is possibly TRBD2 (5 bases). The V gene lost 6 bases and the J gene lost 4 bases, with 14 bases spanning the gap. The CDR3 has 14 amino acids. Germline CDR1 and CDR2: SGHTA and FQGNSA. CDR3 sequence (DNA): TGTGCCAGCAGTCTAGTCCTAGCCCCAGATACGCAGTATTTT. Translated, it gives CASSLVLAPDTQYF.